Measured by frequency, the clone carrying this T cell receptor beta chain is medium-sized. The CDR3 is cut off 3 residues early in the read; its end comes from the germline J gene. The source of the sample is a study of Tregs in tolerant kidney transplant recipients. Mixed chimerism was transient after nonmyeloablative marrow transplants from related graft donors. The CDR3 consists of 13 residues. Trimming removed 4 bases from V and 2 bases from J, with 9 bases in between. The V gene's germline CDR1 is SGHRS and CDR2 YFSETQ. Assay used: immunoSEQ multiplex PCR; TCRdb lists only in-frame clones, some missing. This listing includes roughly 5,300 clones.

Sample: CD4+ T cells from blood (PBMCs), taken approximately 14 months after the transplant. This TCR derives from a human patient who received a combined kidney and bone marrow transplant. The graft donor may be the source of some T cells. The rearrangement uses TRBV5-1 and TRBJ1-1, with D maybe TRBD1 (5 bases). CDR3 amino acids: CASSTDTNTEAFF. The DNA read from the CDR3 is TGCGCCAGCAGCACGGACACTAACACTGAA.